The present TCR beta chain was sequenced within a study of blood T cell repertoires in COVID-19. With regard to this clone: Other DNA sequences within the sample encode an identical CDR3.

Produced via immunoSEQ multiplex PCR; TCRdb's table is partial and in-frame only. This sample carries a few hundred thousand clones, around 87% of them seen once, and the ten largest clones take around 7.8%. Germline assignment: CDR1 SGHAT and CDR2 FQNNGV. V dropped 6 bases and J dropped 0; count of bases not matched to a gene: 1. The CDR3 sequence is 13 residues long. Sequences were obtained from peripheral blood. The TCR originated in a woman in her forties or fifties who had recovered from COVID-19. V and J are TRBV11-2 and TRBJ2-7, with 8 bases identical to TRBD2. The CDR3 spells CASRSGSSYEQYF. CDR3 nucleotides: TGTGCCAGCAGAAGCGGGAGCTCCTACGAGCAGTACTTC.